These 26 T cell receptor beta chains share one sample of origin, sequenced in a study of regulatory T cells in long-lasting Graves disease. Time point specified: newly diagnosed GD, antithyroid drugs for less than 3 months. Preparation of the TCR library used RNA extracted from PBMCs. Combining iRepertoire HTBI primers with Arm-PCR of CDR3 regions, the authors built TCR beta libraries. A single record per CDR3 protein comes from TCRdb applying MiXCR to the multiplex PCR reads. The table shows approximately 390,000 distinct CDR3 sequences, with 15% to 20% occurring only once. The sample was also reused in another study, on T cells in Graves' hyperthyroidism and ophthalmopathy.

The sample was peripheral blood mononuclear cells (PBMCs), taken at new diagnosis, from a patient treated with antithyroid drugs. These receptors were obtained from a woman aged 18-30 years with Graves disease.

This clonotype was detected many times. The genes are TRBV10-3 and TRBJ2-5, with 11 bases identical to TRBD2. Germline loops: CDR1 ENHRY, CDR2 SYGVKD. J gave up 7 bases and V 8 bases, and 9 bases lay outside the gene matches. The CDR3 runs 14 residues. The CDR3 reads CAIAGTSGDVTQYF. CDR3 nucleotides: TGTGCCATCGCCGGGACTAGCGGTGATGTGACCCAGTACTTC.

At least ten counts were recorded for this clonotype. The chain employs TRBV5-1 and TRBJ2-3; D is tentatively TRBD1 or TRBD2 (5 bases each). Germline CDR1 is SGHRS and CDR2 is YFSETQ. The CDR3 is made up of 16 amino acids. With 0 bases removed from V and 3 bases from J, the gap between germline ends came to 14 bases. CDR3 residues: CASSLGQGVVTDTQYF. The CDR3, as DNA: TGCGCCAGCAGCTTGGGGCAGGGAGTGGTGACAGATACGCAGTATTTT.

Ten or more counts support this clonotype. The gene calls are TRBV3-1 and TRBJ2-5, with TRBD2 matching 10 bases. The V segment lost 2 bases and the J segment 3 bases; nucleotides outside the gene matches: 0. CDR3 size: 14 residues. Germline assignment: CDR1 LGHDT and CDR2 YNNKEL (reference sequence). CDR3 region: CASSQLAGEETQYF. The CDR3, as DNA: TGTGCCAGCAGCCAACTAGCGGGGGAAGAGACCCAGTACTTC.

Many counts were recorded for this clonotype. CDR3 sequence: CASSLGTSYDIQYF. The CDR3 DNA follows: TGTGCCAGCAGTTTGGGGACTAGTTACGACATTCAGTACTTC. The V call is TRBV28, the J call TRBJ2-4, with 8 bases aligning to TRBD2. This CDR3 has 14 residues. The V segment lost 3 bases and the J segment 8 bases; nucleotides outside the gene matches: 6. Per germline, CDR1 MDHEN and CDR2 SYDVKM. The full variable domain, its missing parts supplied by reference TRBV28 and TRBJ2-4, is DVKVTQSSRYLVKRTGEKVFLECVQDMDHENMFWYRQDPGLGLRLIYFSYDVKMKEKGDIPEGYSVSREKKERFSLILESASTNQTSMYLCASSLGTSYDIQYFGAGTRLSVL.

This clonotype showed up just a few times. This chain joins TRBV6-2 or TRBV6-3 and TRBJ1-2, with D possibly being TRBD1 (5 bases). Germline lookup yields CDR1 MNHEY and CDR2 SVGEGT. This CDR3 comprises 13 residues. V was trimmed by 2 bases and J by 8 bases, leaving 12 bases between them. The CDR3 DNA sequence: TGTGCCAGCAGTTACGACGGGGCGGGGGGCTACACCTTC. This encodes CASSYDGAGGYTF.

This clonotype appeared a few times. This sequence joins TRBV2 and TRBJ1-5; 7 nucleotides agree with TRBD1. CDR3 size: 13 residues. Germline loops: CDR1 SNHLY, CDR2 FYNNEI. V trimming: 10 bases; J trimming: 2 bases; junction bases outside the gene matches: 5. The CDR3 spells CATKGTGNQPQHF. For the CDR3, the DNA is TGTGCCACCAAAGGGACAGGCAATCAGCCCCAGCATTTT.

In this sample, this clonotype turned up a few times. This rearrangement joins TRBV12-3 or TRBV12-4 to TRBJ2-1; TRBD2 agrees at 8 bases. The CDR3 length is 15 residues. Trimming took 2 bases from V and 7 from J; bases not matched to a gene: 7. The CDR3 nucleotides are TGTGCCAGCAGTTTACTAGCGGGTTCGGCTAATGAGCAGTTCTTC. It translates to CASSLLAGSANEQFF.

This rearrangement joins TRBV20-1 to TRBJ2-7; tentatively, D is TRBD2 (6 bases). The CDR3 has 13 residues. In germline, CDR1 is DFQATT, CDR2 SNEGSKA (reference sequence). V lost 1 base, J lost 7 bases, and 14 bases lay in between. The CDR3 here is CSARVYLAREQYF. CDR3 bases: TGCAGTGCTAGAGTGTACCTAGCGAGGGAGCAGTACTTC.

This clonotype was counted ten times or more. The chain uses TRBV6-1 and TRBJ2-7, with 7 bases matching TRBD2. The germline gives CDR1 MNHNS, CDR2 SASEGT. After removal of 5 bases from V and 3 bases from J, the junction contained 7 bases not matched to a gene. This CDR3 region has 14 residues. CDR3 DNA: TGTGCCAGCAGTCGCACCGGACTAGTCTACGAGCAGTACTTC. Its translation is CASSRTGLVYEQYF.

This chain connects TRBV6-9 to TRBJ2-3; D call uncertain. The CDR3 extends over 17 amino acids. Deletions cut 3 bases from V and 0 bases from J, with 16 bases between. Germline loops: CDR1 MNHGY, CDR2 SVAAGI. CDR3: CASSYSKKTRSTDTQYF. CDR3 coding DNA: TGTGCCAGCAGTTACTCGAAGAAGACAAGAAGCACAGATACGCAGTATTTT.

This rearrangement joins TRBV6-5 to TRBJ1-6; D may be TRBD1 (5 bases). The germline V and J ends were trimmed by 2 bases and 5 bases, with 13 bases remaining between them. There are 16 residues in the CDR3. Germline assignment: CDR1 MNHEY and CDR2 SVGAGI. The CDR3 loop reads CASSYARGSNNSPLHF. CDR3 coding DNA: TGTGCCAGCAGTTACGCTCGGGGCAGTAATAATTCACCCCTCCACTTT.

The rearrangement joins TRBV4-2 to TRBJ1-4; D call uncertain. Germline assignment: CDR1 LGHNA and CDR2 YNFKEQ. This CDR3 has 20 residues. V was trimmed by 0 bases and J by 1 base, leaving 21 bases between them. CDR3 DNA sequence: TGTGCCAGCAGCCAAGAAGGAGACGGATACTGGGGAGAAACTAATGAAAAACTGTTTTTT. Translating gives CASSQEGDGYWGETNEKLFF.

This clonotype has only a few counts. The chain is built from TRBV29-1 and TRBJ2-1, with D tentatively TRBD1 or TRBD2 (5 bases each). The CDR3 consists of 14 residues. Germline CDR1 reads SQVTM; CDR2 reads ANQGSEA. The V end was cut by 4 bases, the J end by 3 bases, with 13 bases between. CDR3 nucleotides: TGCAGCGTTGTTTCGCCGGGGCACTACAATGAGCAGTTCTTC. Protein product: CSVVSPGHYNEQFF.

This clonotype occurred many times. The rearrangement links TRBV6-1 to TRBJ2-7; D might be TRBD2 (6 bases). The CDR3 contains 13 residues. Germline V gene sequence: CDR1 MNHNS, CDR2 SASEGT. The CDR3 sequence is CAGGSLSSYEQYF. The DNA for the CDR3 is TGTGCTGGGGGGTCCTTGAGCTCCTACGAGCAGTACTTC.

This chain uses TRBV9 with TRBJ2-3; D is perhaps TRBD1 (6 bases). V gave up 0 bases and J gave up 4 bases, with 12 bases separating them. Germline values: CDR1 SGDLS, CDR2 YYNGEE. The CDR3 covers 15 residues. This CDR3 reads CASSVAGVGSDTQYF. The CDR3 bases are TGTGCCAGCAGCGTAGCAGGGGTTGGTTCAGATACGCAGTATTTT.

In its sample, this clonotype was seen a few times. The chain links TRBV2 to TRBJ1-1; unclear D gene. The germline CDR1 and CDR2 sequences are SNHLY and FYNNEI. Trimming removed 6 bases from V and 11 bases from J, with 13 bases in between. The CDR3 loop spans 11 amino acids. For the CDR3, the DNA is TGTGCCAGCAGCCCCCAGCGTAGGGCTTTCTTT. Translating it yields CASSPQRRAFF.

This clonotype was counted ten times or more. J is TRBJ1-1 and V is TRBV30, with 9 bases fitting TRBD1. The V gene's germline CDR1 is GTSNPN and CDR2 SVGIG (reference sequence). The CDR3 runs to 12 residues. Unmatched junction bases numbered 5, after V lost 8 bases and J lost 4 bases. CDR3 sequence: CATNRGPTEAFF. In DNA, the CDR3 is TGTGCCACAAACAGGGGGCCCACTGAAGCTTTCTTT. Using reference TRBV30 and TRBJ1-1 for the parts outside the CDR3, the full variable domain is SQTIHQWPATLVQPVGSPLSLECTVEGTSNPNLYWYRQAAGRGLQLLFYSVGIGQISSEVPQNLSASRPQDRQFILSSKKLLLSDSGFYLCATNRGPTEAFFGQGTRLTVV.

This clonotype was detected many times. V gene TRBV12-3 or TRBV12-4 combines with J gene TRBJ1-1; no definite D call. V gave up 5 bases and J gave up 1 base, with 11 bases separating them. This CDR3 comprises 14 residues. The CDR3 DNA is TGTGCCAGCAGTATCGTAGGGTGGAACACTGAAGCTTTCTTT. This translates into CASSIVGWNTEAFF.

This clonotype was recorded many times. V is TRBV7-3 and J is TRBJ2-5; tentative D call: TRBD1 (5 bases). From germline, CDR1 is SGHTA and CDR2 FQGTGA. Trimming removed 4 bases from V and 1 base from J, with 16 bases in between. CDR3 length equals 16 residues. The CDR3 is CASSSPIQGLQETQYF. CDR3 nucleotides: TGTGCCAGCAGCTCTCCCATCCAGGGCCTCCAAGAGACCCAGTACTTC.

Ten or more counts support this clonotype. The chain uses TRBV28 and TRBJ1-2, with 7 bases lining up with TRBD1. V lost 4 bases to trimming and J lost 0 bases; unmatched junction nucleotides: 5. Per germline, CDR1 MDHEN and CDR2 SYDVKM. This CDR3 is built from 15 residues. In nucleotides, the CDR3 is TGTGCCAGCAGTTCCGTGGGACAGACTAACTATGGCTACACCTTC. Translation: CASSSVGQTNYGYTF.

The rearrangement uses TRBV20-1 and TRBJ1-3; no clear D gene. There are 15 residues in the CDR3. Per the germline V gene, CDR1 is DFQATT and CDR2 is SNEGSKA (reference sequence). V was trimmed by 0 bases and J by 2 bases, leaving 11 bases between them. CDR3 sequence reads: CSARDDTSPGNTIYF. Here the CDR3 DNA reads TGCAGTGCTAGAGATGACACTAGCCCTGGAAACACCATATATTTT.

This clonotype has a count of ten or more. The chain carries TRBV28 and TRBJ2-1; 8 nucleotides match TRBD1. The CDR3 consists of 14 residues. After removal of 3 bases from V and 4 bases from J, the junction contained 2 bases not matched to a gene. CDR1 is MDHEN, CDR2 SYDVKM, per germline. DNA for the CDR3: TGTGCCAGCAGTTTGACAGGGGAGTACAATGAGCAGTTCTTC. It yields the protein CASSLTGEYNEQFF.

This clonotype was observed a handful of times. V is TRBV20-1 and J is TRBJ2-3; 8 nucleotides line up with TRBD2. This CDR3 contains 16 residues. Germline V gene sequence: CDR1 DFQATT, CDR2 SNEGSKA (reference sequence). Unmatched junction bases numbered 8, after V lost 1 base and J lost 2 bases. The CDR3 DNA reads as TGCAGTGCTAGAGCCTCAGCGGGGGATCTCACAGATACGCAGTATTTT. It is translated as CSARASAGDLTDTQYF.

The chain employs TRBV14 and TRBJ2-2, with a possible D match to TRBD2 (6 bases). Germline lookup yields CDR1 SGHDN and CDR2 FVKESK. The CDR3 has 17 amino acids. Trimming took 1 base from V and 5 from J, leaving 17 bases between them. CDR3 sequence (DNA): TGTGCCAGCAGCCAAGTGCTTGAACTAGCTATGACCGGGGAGCTGTTTTTT. It encodes CASSQVLELAMTGELFF.

This clonotype was seen ten or more times. The chain couples TRBV5-1 to TRBJ2-1; TRBD1 agrees at 11 bases. The CDR3 length is 14 residues. The V gene's germline CDR1 is SGHRS and CDR2 YFSETQ. The junction had 5 bases not matched to a gene; V was cut back by 4 bases and J by 8 bases. The CDR3 reads CASSQGQGADEQFF. CDR3 DNA: TGCGCCAGCAGCCAAGGACAGGGGGCAGATGAGCAGTTCTTC.

The gene calls are TRBV5-1 and TRBJ2-2; D is possibly TRBD1 (6 bases). The germline V and J ends were trimmed by 3 bases and 6 bases, with 15 bases remaining between them. The CDR3 covers 15 residues. Per the germline V gene, CDR1 is SGHRS and CDR2 is YFSETQ. In DNA form, the CDR3 reads TGCGCCAGCAGCTCCCATGGGACACAACCCGGGGAGCTGTTTTTT. Protein product: CASSSHGTQPGELFF.